A single sample is the source of the 27 T cell receptor beta chains below, sequenced in a study of blood T cell repertoires in COVID-19. Sequencing used immunoSEQ multiplex PCR; TCRdb keeps in-frame clones, though not all of them. The data hold 150,000 or so clones, with approximately 90% observed a single time. Sequencing was performed on peripheral blood. Receptors were obtained from a woman aged 70-85 years with acute or convalescent COVID-19.

This chain joins TRBV27 and TRBJ1-1; D is undetermined. CDR3 length: 13 amino acids. Trimming took 6 bases from V and 2 from J, leaving 10 bases between them. Looked up from germline, CDR1 is MNHEY and CDR2 is SMNVEV (reference sequence). The chain's CDR3 is CASRVNGNTEAFF. In DNA, the CDR3 is TGTGCCAGCAGGGTTAACGGTAACACTGAAGCTTTCTTT.

A few counts support this clone. This chain's CDR3 is CASSLKLAGLFDEQFF. The CDR3 region has the DNA TGTGCCAGCAGTTTAAAACTAGCGGGGCTTTTCGATGAGCAGTTCTTC. The chain links TRBV2 to TRBJ2-1; 10 nucleotides agree with TRBD2. The germline CDR1 and CDR2 sequences are SNHLY and FYNNEI. The ends lost 5 bases at V and 8 bases at J; junction bases unmatched: 12. The CDR3 consists of 16 residues.

The sample holds a few counts of this clone. The chain joins TRBV6-5 to TRBJ1-5; D unclear. Looked up from germline, CDR1 is MNHEY and CDR2 is SVGAGI. The CDR3 spans 15 residues. V gave up 6 bases and J gave up 2 bases, with 14 bases separating them. The CDR3 loop reads CASSLDPGGNQPQHF. The CDR3 region has the DNA TGTGCCAGCAGCCTAGACCCCGGCGGCAATCAGCCCCAGCATTTT.

This clone has just one count. This sequence joins TRBV10-3 and TRBJ1-2, with D tentatively TRBD1 (5 bases). The V gene's germline CDR1 is ENHRY and CDR2 SYGVKD. CDR3 length equals 12 residues. V lost 0 bases and J 8 bases, leaving 7 bases between the germline ends. In DNA, the CDR3 is TGTGCCATCAGTGAGTCGCGGGGCGGCTACACCTTC. It yields the protein CAISESRGGYTF.

The chain carries TRBV14 and TRBJ1-1; 7 nucleotides line up with TRBD1. The germline CDR1 and CDR2 sequences are SGHDN and FVKESK. This CDR3 has 14 amino acids. Trimming removed 4 bases from V and 1 base from J; junction bases left unmatched: 3. The CDR3 is CASSPRQGNTEAFF. The CDR3, as DNA: TGTGCCAGCAGCCCCAGACAGGGGAACACTGAAGCTTTCTTT.

This chain uses TRBV3-1 (or the pseudogene TRBV3-2) with TRBJ2-1; 15 nucleotides match TRBD2. The V segment lost 6 bases and the J segment 8 bases; nucleotides outside the gene matches: 11. This CDR3 comprises 17 residues. Per the germline V gene, CDR1 is LGHDT and CDR2 is YNNKEL (reference sequence). This chain's CDR3 is CASRPGLAGGLPHEQFF. In nucleotides, the CDR3 is TGTGCCAGCAGACCGGGACTAGCGGGGGGCCTGCCCCATGAGCAGTTCTTC.

The V call is TRBV29-1, the J call TRBJ2-5; the D gene is possibly TRBD1 (6 bases). V lost 7 bases to trimming and J lost 9 bases, with 21 bases between them. CDR1 and CDR2 (germline): SQVTM, ANQGSEA. The CDR3 extends over 13 amino acids. The CDR3 reads CSAPRAQGGPQYF. The CDR3 DNA is TGCAGCGCTCCACGGGCCCAAGGGGGTCCCCAGTACTTC.

The gene calls are TRBV4-2 and TRBJ2-1; 10 bases are shared with TRBD2. The CDR3 covers 17 residues. The ends lost 0 bases at V and 3 bases at J; junction bases unmatched: 5. Germline-derived CDR1 and CDR2 are LGHNA and YNFKEQ. CDR3 loop: CASSQDGLAANYNEQFF. DNA for the CDR3: TGTGCCAGCAGCCAAGATGGACTAGCGGCAAACTACAATGAGCAGTTCTTC.

The chain combines TRBV5-4 with TRBJ2-2; D gene uncertain. Trimming left V 1 base short and J 1 base short, with 14 bases between. There are 17 residues in the CDR3. Per germline, CDR1 SGHNT and CDR2 YYREEE (reference sequence). The CDR3 sequence is CASSLKSGNRNTGELFF. CDR3 bases: TGTGCCAGCAGCTTGAAGTCAGGAAACAGGAACACCGGGGAGCTGTTTTTT.

V and J are TRBV6-1 and TRBJ1-1; maybe TRBD1 (5 bases). The V gene's germline CDR1 is MNHNS and CDR2 SASEGT. The CDR3 length is 14 residues. Trimming took 1 base from V and 4 from J, leaving 10 bases between them. The CDR3 loop reads CASSEGSGGTEAFF. CDR3 DNA: TGTGCCAGCAGTGAAGGTTCGGGGGGCACTGAAGCTTTCTTT.

The genes are TRBV5-6 and TRBJ1-4, with 8 positions matching TRBD1. Looked up from germline, CDR1 is SGHDT and CDR2 is YYEEEE. V was clipped by 0 bases and J by 6 bases; unmatched bases: 7. The CDR3 spans 16 residues. The CDR3 DNA reads TGTGCCAGCAGCTTGGAACAGGGGGTGGTTTATGAAAAACTGTTTTTT. Translated, it gives CASSLEQGVVYEKLFF.

The V and J genes are TRBV5-1 and TRBJ1-2; TRBD1 is a possible D gene (6 bases). The CDR3 is made up of 14 amino acids. The V end lost 4 bases, the J end lost 5 bases, and 15 bases lay between the germline ends. From germline, CDR1 is SGHRS and CDR2 YFSETQ. CDR3 region: CASSTPTGEYGYTF. Here the CDR3 DNA reads TGCGCCAGCAGCACCCCGACAGGAGAGTATGGCTACACCTTC.

The V and J genes are TRBV20-1 and TRBJ1-1; 7 nucleotides match TRBD1. Germline loops: CDR1 DFQATT, CDR2 SNEGSKA (reference sequence). Trimming at V came to 3 bases and at J to 10 bases, leaving 8 bases not matched to a gene. The CDR3 loop spans 12 amino acids. The CDR3 loop reads CSASNRGRVAFF. For the CDR3, the DNA is TGCAGTGCTAGTAACAGGGGAAGGGTAGCTTTCTTT.

Here the CDR3 DNA reads TGTGCCAGCAGTTATACAGGGTTGCGGTCACCCCTCCACTTT. Translated: CASSYTGLRSPLHF. The chain recombines TRBV6-5 with TRBJ1-6, with TRBD1 as a possible D gene (6 bases). V was shortened by 3 bases and J by 10 bases, with 13 bases between the two germline ends. There are 14 residues in the CDR3. The germline CDR1 and CDR2 sequences are MNHEY and SVGAGI.

The chain couples TRBV9 to TRBJ2-3; 11 bases match TRBD2. In germline, CDR1 is SGDLS, CDR2 YYNGEE. The CDR3 covers 21 residues. V was pared by 0 bases and J by 3 bases, with 18 bases of the junction left unmatched. The CDR3 loop reads CASSVATWDSGGAGRTDTQYF. The CDR3 DNA follows: TGTGCCAGCAGCGTAGCTACGTGGGATAGCGGGGGGGCAGGTCGAACAGATACGCAGTATTTT.

This clone showed up just once. The chain is built from TRBV6-5 and TRBJ1-1, with 10 bases aligning to TRBD1. V shed 1 base, J shed 3 bases, and the junction held 5 bases outside the gene matches. Germline CDR1 MNHEY, CDR2 SVGAGI. This CDR3 has 16 amino acids. The CDR3 reads CASSYYGQGDYTEAFF. Here the CDR3 DNA reads TGTGCCAGCAGTTACTACGGACAGGGGGATTACACTGAAGCTTTCTTT.

This clone has only one observation. The V call is TRBV2, the J call TRBJ1-2; 11 bases match TRBD1. Per germline, CDR1 SNHLY and CDR2 FYNNEI. The CDR3 runs to 15 residues. Trimming cost V 6 bases and J 7 bases; bases outside gene matches: 10. The CDR3, as DNA: TGTGCCAGCAGGGACAGGGGGCTATTAGGAGGTGGCTACACCTTC. Translating it yields CASRDRGLLGGGYTF.

The V call is TRBV11-3, the J call TRBJ2-3; D is possibly TRBD1 (6 bases). Trimming stripped 2 bases from V and 1 base from J, with 7 bases between. The CDR3 consists of 14 residues. Germline CDR1 SGHNT, CDR2 YENEEA. The CDR3 reads CASSLTGRTDTQYF. The CDR3 DNA sequence: TGTGCCAGCAGCTTAACAGGGCGCACAGATACGCAGTATTTT.

The V call is TRBV6-1, the J call TRBJ1-2; 9 nucleotides line up with TRBD1. J lost 2 bases, V lost 4 bases, and 11 bases had no gene match. This CDR3 contains 17 residues. Germline lookup yields CDR1 MNHNS and CDR2 SASEGT. This chain's CDR3 is CASSVIIRTGANYGYTF. The CDR3 nucleotides are TGTGCCAGCAGTGTAATTATTCGGACAGGGGCAAACTATGGCTACACCTTC.

This clone was recorded only once. The V and J genes are TRBV11-2 and TRBJ2-7; 7 nucleotides agree with TRBD1. Germline CDR1 is SGHAT and CDR2 is FQNNGV. The CDR3 has 15 amino acids. The J segment lost 3 bases and the V segment lost 4 bases, leaving 9 bases of the junction unmatched. CDR3 sequence (DNA): TGTGCCAGCAGCTATACCGGGACAGAAGTCTACGAGCAGTACTTC. Amino acids: CASSYTGTEVYEQYF.

J is TRBJ2-5 and V is TRBV5-1, with D uncertain. This CDR3 has 13 amino acids. The germline V gene encodes CDR1 SGHRS and CDR2 YFSETQ. V was trimmed by 1 base and J by 7 bases, leaving 11 bases between them. The CDR3 DNA sequence: TGCGCCAGCAGCTTGACCAATCCGGGGACCCAGTACTTC. This translates into CASSLTNPGTQYF.

This clone was seen once. The CDR3 DNA sequence: TGTGCCAGCAGCTCCTTTAATCAGCCCCAGCATTTT. It encodes CASSSFNQPQHF. This chain links TRBV5-6 with TRBJ1-5; the D is unclear. Germline CDR1 reads SGHDT; CDR2 reads YYEEEE. There are 12 residues in the CDR3. With 3 bases removed from V and 4 bases from J, the gap between germline ends came to 5 bases.

The gene calls are TRBV10-3 and TRBJ1-2; 9 bases match TRBD1. The J segment lost 4 bases and the V segment lost 4 bases, leaving 4 bases of the junction unmatched. The CDR3 loop spans 14 amino acids. Germline V gene sequence: CDR1 ENHRY, CDR2 SYGVKD. CDR3 residues: CAISGGQGPYGYTF. CDR3 DNA sequence: TGTGCCATCAGTGGGGGACAGGGCCCCTATGGCTACACCTTC.

The chain employs TRBV7-9 and TRBJ2-5, with D possibly being TRBD2 (5 bases). Trimming removed 6 bases from V and 3 bases from J, with 11 bases in between. The CDR3 is made up of 13 amino acids. Germline CDR1 SEHNR, CDR2 FQNEAQ (reference sequence). DNA of the CDR3: TGTGCCAGCAGACGTGCGGGCGAAGAGACCCAGTACTTC. Translating gives CASRRAGEETQYF.

V usage is TRBV5-6 and J usage is TRBJ2-3, with TRBD2 matching over 7 bases. Trimming took 4 bases from V and 0 from J; bases not matched to a gene: 8. The germline CDR1 and CDR2 sequences are SGHDT and YYEEEE. CDR3 length equals 16 residues. Here the CDR3 reads CASSPFGGSSTDTQYF. The CDR3 bases are TGTGCCAGCAGCCCCTTTGGCGGGAGCAGCACAGATACGCAGTATTTT. The full variable domain, in which reference TRBV5-6 and TRBJ2-3 provide the parts outside the CDR3, is DAGVTQSPTHLIKTRGQQVTLRCSPKSGHDTVSWYQQALGQGPQFIFQYYEEEERQRGNFPDRFSGHQFPNYSSELNVNALLLGDSALYLCASSPFGGSSTDTQYFGPGTRLTVL.

The chain couples TRBV5-5 to TRBJ1-6; no reliable D call. The germline V gene has CDR1 SGHKS and CDR2 YYEKEE (reference sequence). The CDR3 loop spans 14 amino acids. V was shortened by 4 bases and J by 9 bases, with 14 bases between the two germline ends. CDR3 protein: CASSGGGGGSPLHF. CDR3 nucleotide sequence: TGTGCCAGCAGCGGCGGAGGAGGCGGTTCACCCCTCCACTTT.

The CDR3 spells CASSPPGLAGSETQYF. The CDR3 DNA is TGTGCCAGCAGTCCTCCGGGACTAGCGGGGTCGGAGACCCAGTACTTC. The chain employs TRBV28 and TRBJ2-5, with 13 bases fitting TRBD2. With V trimmed by 5 bases and J by 5 bases, 8 bases remained unmatched. The CDR3 runs to 16 residues. In germline, CDR1 is MDHEN, CDR2 SYDVKM.